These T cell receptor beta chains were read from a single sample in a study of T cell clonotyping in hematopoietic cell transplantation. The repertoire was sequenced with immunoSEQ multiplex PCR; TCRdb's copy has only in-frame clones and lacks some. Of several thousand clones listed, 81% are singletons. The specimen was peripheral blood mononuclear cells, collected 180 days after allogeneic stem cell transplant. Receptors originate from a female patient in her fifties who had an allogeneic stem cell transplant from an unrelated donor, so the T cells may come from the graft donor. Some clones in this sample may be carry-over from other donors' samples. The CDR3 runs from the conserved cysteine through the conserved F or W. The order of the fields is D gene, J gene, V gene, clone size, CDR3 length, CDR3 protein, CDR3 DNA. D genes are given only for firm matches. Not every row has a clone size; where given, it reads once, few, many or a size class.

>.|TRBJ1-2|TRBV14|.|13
CASSPTDNYGYTF
TGTGCCAGCAGTCCAACTGATAACTATGGCTACACCTTC
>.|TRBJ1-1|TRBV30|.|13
CAWSTNPNTEAFF
TGTGCCTGGAGTACTAACCCGAACACTGAAGCTTTCTTT
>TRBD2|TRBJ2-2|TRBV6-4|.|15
CASSILAGDTGELFF
TGTGCCAGCAGTATACTAGCGGGAGACACCGGGGAGCTGTTTTTT
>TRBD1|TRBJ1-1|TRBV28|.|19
CASSLATMVGTGPNTEAFF
TGTGCCAGCAGTTTAGCCACTATGGTGGGGACAGGGCCGAACACTGAAGCTTTCTTT
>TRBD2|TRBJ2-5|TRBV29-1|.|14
CSAAGAGGGETQYF
TGCAGCGCCGCTGGGGCGGGAGGGGGAGAGACCCAGTACTTC
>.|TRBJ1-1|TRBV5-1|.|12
CASSLRGTEAFF
TGCGCCAGCAGCTTGAGGGGGACTGAAGCTTTCTTT
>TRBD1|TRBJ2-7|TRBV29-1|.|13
CSVEQGARSEQYF
TGCAGCGTTGAGCAGGGGGCGAGAAGCGAGCAGTACTTC
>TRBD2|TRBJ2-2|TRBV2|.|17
CASRAVRLAANTGELFF
TGTGCCAGCAGGGCTGTCCGACTAGCTGCGAACACCGGGGAGCTGTTTTTT
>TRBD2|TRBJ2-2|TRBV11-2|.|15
CASRRLAGYTGELFF
TGTGCCAGCAGGAGACTAGCGGGTTACACCGGGGAGCTGTTTTTT
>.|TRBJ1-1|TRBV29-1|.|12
CSGRAGNTEAFF
TGCAGCGGCCGAGCGGGTAACACTGAAGCTTTCTTT
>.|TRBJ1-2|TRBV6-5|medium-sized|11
CASSSFDGYTF
TGTGCCAGCAGCTCCTTCGATGGCTACACCTTC
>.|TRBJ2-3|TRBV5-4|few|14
CASSFGLGTDTQYF
TGTGCCAGCAGCTTTGGTTTGGGCACAGATACGCAGTATTTT
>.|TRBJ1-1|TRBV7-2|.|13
CASSSYRFTEAFF
TGTGCCAGCAGCTCCTACAGGTTTACTGAAGCTTTCTTT
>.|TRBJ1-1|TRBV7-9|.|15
CASGLRGQMNTEAFF
TGTGCCAGTGGGCTTCGAGGGCAGATGAACACTGAAGCTTTCTTT
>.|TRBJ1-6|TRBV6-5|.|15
CASSYSYRVDSPLHF
TGTGCCAGCAGTTACTCGTACAGGGTTGACTCACCCCTCCACTTT
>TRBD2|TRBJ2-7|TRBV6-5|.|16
CASSYSGAGYSYEQYF
TGTGCCAGCAGTTACTCGGGAGCGGGGTACTCCTACGAGCAGTACTTC
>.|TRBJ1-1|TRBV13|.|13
CASRPGLLTEAFF
TGTGCCAGCAGGCCAGGGCTTCTAACTGAAGCTTTCTTT
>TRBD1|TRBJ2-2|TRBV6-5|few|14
CASSYPTGAGELFF
TGTGCCAGCAGTTACCCTACAGGGGCCGGGGAGCTGTTTTTT
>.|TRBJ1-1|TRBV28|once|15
CASSLRPGGSTAAFF
TGTGCCAGCAGTTTAAGGCCTGGGGGATCAACGGCAGCTTTCTTT
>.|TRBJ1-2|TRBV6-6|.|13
CASSDTGFGGYTF
TGTGCCAGCAGTGACACGGGGTTCGGCGGCTACACCTTC
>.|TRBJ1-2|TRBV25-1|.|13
CASSEFAEGGYTF
TGTGCCAGCAGTGAATTTGCTGAGGGTGGCTACACCTTC
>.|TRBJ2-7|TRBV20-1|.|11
CSARVLTEQYF
TGCAGTGCCAGGGTGCTTACCGAGCAGTACTTC
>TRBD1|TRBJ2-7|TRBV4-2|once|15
CASSQPMDRGREQYF
TGTGCCAGCAGCCAACCTATGGACAGGGGGCGGGAGCAGTACTTC
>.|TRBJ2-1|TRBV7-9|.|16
CASSLASGSSYNEQFF
TGTGCCAGCAGCTTAGCGTCGGGGAGCTCCTACAATGAGCAGTTCTTC
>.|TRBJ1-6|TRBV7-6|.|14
CASSSRGVRSPLHF
TGTGCCAGCAGCTCGCGGGGGGTGCGGTCACCCCTCCACTTT
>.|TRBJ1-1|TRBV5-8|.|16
CASSRIYGSVNTEAFF
TGTGCCAGCAGCCGGATTTATGGCAGCGTGAACACTGAAGCTTTCTTT
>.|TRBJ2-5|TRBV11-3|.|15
CASSLETAYQETQYF
TGTGCCAGCAGCTTAGAGACAGCCTACCAAGAGACCCAGTACTTC
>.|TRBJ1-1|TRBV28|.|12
CASRTGMAEAFF
TGTGCCAGCAGAACAGGGATGGCTGAAGCTTTCTTT
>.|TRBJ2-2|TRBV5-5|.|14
CASSPVAGTGELFF
TGTGCCAGCAGCCCCGTGGCGGGCACCGGGGAGCTGTTTTTT